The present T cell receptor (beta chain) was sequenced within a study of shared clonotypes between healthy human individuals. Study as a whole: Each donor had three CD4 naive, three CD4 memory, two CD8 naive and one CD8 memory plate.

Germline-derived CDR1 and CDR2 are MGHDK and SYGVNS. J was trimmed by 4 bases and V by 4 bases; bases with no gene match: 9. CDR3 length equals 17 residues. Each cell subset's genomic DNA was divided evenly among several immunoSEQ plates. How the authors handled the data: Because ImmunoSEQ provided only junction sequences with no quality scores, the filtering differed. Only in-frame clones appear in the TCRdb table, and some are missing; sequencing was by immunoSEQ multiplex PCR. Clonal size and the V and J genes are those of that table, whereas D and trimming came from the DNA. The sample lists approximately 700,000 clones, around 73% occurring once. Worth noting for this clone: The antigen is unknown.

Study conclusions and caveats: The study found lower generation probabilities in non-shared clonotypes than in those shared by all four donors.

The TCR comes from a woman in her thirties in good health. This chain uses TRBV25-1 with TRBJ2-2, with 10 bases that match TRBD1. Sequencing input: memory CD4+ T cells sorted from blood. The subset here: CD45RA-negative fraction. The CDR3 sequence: CASSVPPGQGPTGELFF. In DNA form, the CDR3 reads TGTGCCAGCAGTGTTCCTCCGGGACAGGGGCCCACCGGGGAGCTGTTTTTT.